This T cell receptor (beta chain) was sequenced for a study of T cells after yellow fever vaccination. Study-wide results and limits: Clonotype sharing between CD4 and CD8 compartments was small. Post-booster samples contained most primary-vaccination clones (about 96% CD4, almost 90% CD8).

V shed 2 bases, J shed 4 bases, and the junction held 4 bases outside the gene matches. The germline V gene encodes CDR1 SEHNR and CDR2 FQNEAQ (reference sequence). The CDR3 consists of 15 residues. TCRdb called the 5' RACE reads again in MiXCR, with one record for every CDR3 protein. The sample has fewer than 350,000 distinct CDR3 sequences, approximately 4.3% seen once; the top ten hold approximately 19%. In the case of this clonotype: Its antigen is not identified.

The TCR originated in a man between 18 and 35 years old who received the YFV17D yellow fever vaccine. This chain connects TRBV7-9 to TRBJ2-2; 7 positions agree with TRBD1. The sequencing here drew on PBMCs, taken 15 days after the yellow fever booster vaccination. The CDR3 nucleotides are TGTGCCAGCAGCTTACGGGACAGCTTCACCGGGGAGCTGTTTTTT. Residues: CASSLRDSFTGELFF.